Listed below are T cell receptor beta chains from one sample, sequenced in a study of shared clonotypes between healthy human individuals. Clones were sequenced by immunoSEQ multiplex PCR, and TCRdb holds only the in-frame ones, with some missing. This table has 2 million to 3 million clones, approximately 93% appearing once. Sequencing was done on a sample of naive CD4+ T cells from PBMCs. The receptors derive from a man between 18 and 29 years old in good health. Some clones in this sample may be carry-over from other donors' samples. CDR3s include the opening cysteine and the closing phenylalanine or tryptophan. A D gene is named only where the DNA matches it firmly. Size is stated for part of the rows, as once, few or many counts, or as a class when the clone is expanded.

D: TRBD1
size: few
V: TRBV10-3
J: TRBJ2-1
DNA: TGTGCCATCAGTGAGTCGAGACAGGGTTACAATGAGCAGTTCTTC
CDR3: CAISESRQGYNEQFF

D: TRBD1
size: -
V: TRBV7-9
J: TRBJ1-2
DNA: TGTGCCAGCAGCGCACAGACAGGGTGGTATGGCTACACCTTC
CDR3: CASSAQTGWYGYTF

D: -
size: -
V: TRBV6-1
J: TRBJ1-1
DNA: TGTGCCAGCAGTGATCTGGTAGCTTTCTTT
CDR3: CASSDLVAFF

D: TRBD2
size: -
V: TRBV7-2
J: TRBJ2-5
DNA: TGTGCCAGCAGCTGGAGCGGGAGGGCAGGGGAGACCCAGTACTTC
CDR3: CASSWSGRAGETQYF

D: -
size: -
V: TRBV2
J: TRBJ1-5
DNA: TGTGCCAGCAGTTTGGGCCCGAATCAGCCCCAGCATTTT
CDR3: CASSLGPNQPQHF

D: -
size: -
V: TRBV19
J: TRBJ2-1
DNA: TGTGCCAGTAGTACCCAGGGATTCTCCTACAATGAGCAGTTCTTC
CDR3: CASSTQGFSYNEQFF

D: TRBD2
size: -
V: TRBV4-1
J: TRBJ2-2
DNA: TGCGCCAGCAGCCAAGAGCCCAGCGGGGCGAACACCGGGGAGCTGTTTTTT
CDR3: CASSQEPSGANTGELFF

D: -
size: -
V: TRBV6-5
J: TRBJ1-2
DNA: TGTGCCAGCACCCGAGGGGGACAACAGGTTGGCTACACCTTC
CDR3: CASTRGGQQVGYTF

D: -
size: -
V: TRBV28
J: TRBJ2-3
DNA: TGTGCCAGCAGTTTGTACAGGGATGGTCCAGATACGCAGTATTTT
CDR3: CASSLYRDGPDTQYF

D: -
size: -
V: TRBV5-1
J: TRBJ2-3
DNA: TGCGCCAGCAGCCCAAATACCGACAAGGCAGATACGCAGTATTTT
CDR3: CASSPNTDKADTQYF

D: -
size: -
V: TRBV10-3
J: TRBJ2-2
DNA: TGTGCCATCAGTGAGACCCGTCGAGGATCTCATTGGGGAACCGGGGAGCTGTTTTTT
CDR3: CAISETRRGSHWGTGELFF

D: -
size: -
V: TRBV5-1
J: TRBJ2-7
DNA: TGCGCCACCAAGAGGGACTTGCTCTACGAGCAGTACTTC
CDR3: CATKRDLLYEQYF

D: -
size: -
V: TRBV25-1
J: TRBJ2-5
DNA: TGTGCCAGCTCCTCGGCGAGCGGACCTGGGGAGACCCAGTACTTC
CDR3: CASSSASGPGETQYF

D: TRBD1
size: -
V: TRBV2
J: TRBJ1-2
DNA: TGTGCCAGCAGTGTAGGACAGGGGTATGGCTACACCTTC
CDR3: CASSVGQGYGYTF

D: -
size: -
V: TRBV6-6
J: TRBJ1-1
DNA: TGTGCCAGCAGTTACTCGTCGGGAGCGATTGAAGCTTTCTTT
CDR3: CASSYSSGAIEAFF

D: TRBD2
size: -
V: TRBV7-8
J: TRBJ2-1
DNA: TGTGCCAGCAGCCCCCGGACTAGCGGGATGAACAATGAGCAGTTCTTC
CDR3: CASSPRTSGMNNEQFF

D: TRBD2
size: few
V: TRBV7-9
J: TRBJ2-5
DNA: TGTGCCAGCAGCCTTGGGACTAGACAAGAGACCCAGTACTTC
CDR3: CASSLGTRQETQYF

D: -
size: -
V: TRBV7-2
J: TRBJ2-5
DNA: TGTGCCAGCAGCCACGGAAACCAAGAGACCCAGTACTTC
CDR3: CASSHGNQETQYF

D: TRBD2
size: -
V: TRBV9
J: TRBJ2-1
DNA: TGTGCCAGCAGCGATACTAGCGGCCCCTACAATGAGCAGTTCTTC
CDR3: CASSDTSGPYNEQFF

D: -
size: -
V: TRBV28
J: TRBJ1-2
DNA: TGTGCCAGCAGTTTACCTCAGGCGAACTATGGCTACACCTTC
CDR3: CASSLPQANYGYTF

D: TRBD2
size: -
V: TRBV4-2
J: TRBJ2-4
DNA: TGTGCCAGCAGCCAAGTGACCAGCGGGGGAGTTCAGTACTTC
CDR3: CASSQVTSGGVQYF

D: -
size: -
V: TRBV19
J: TRBJ2-1
DNA: TGTGCCAGTAGTATAGCTCGAGGGACCAGGGGACTGAATGAGCAGTTCTTC
CDR3: CASSIARGTRGLNEQFF

D: TRBD2
size: -
V: TRBV28
J: TRBJ2-1
DNA: TGTGCCAGCAGCCTCACTCTAGCGGGAGCGACCTACAATGAGCAGTTCTTC
CDR3: CASSLTLAGATYNEQFF

D: -
size: -
V: TRBV5-1
J: TRBJ2-1
DNA: TGCGCCAGCAGCTCTACCTCGAGTCGGGCCCCATTCTTC
CDR3: CASSSTSSRAPFF

D: TRBD2
size: -
V: TRBV7-3
J: TRBJ2-3
DNA: TGTGCCAGCAGCTTAGGGACTAGCGGGGTTGAGGGAGATACGCAGTATTTT
CDR3: CASSLGTSGVEGDTQYF

D: -
size: -
V: TRBV9
J: TRBJ2-6
DNA: TGTGCCAGCAGCGTAGTACTTCAGGGCTCTGGGGCCAACGTCCTGACTTTC
CDR3: CASSVVLQGSGANVLTF

D: TRBD2
size: once
V: TRBV10-2
J: TRBJ2-2
DNA: TGCGCCAGCAGTGAGTCCCTAGCGGGTTTGAGGGCCGGGGAGCTGTTTTTT
CDR3: CASSESLAGLRAGELFF

D: TRBD2
size: once
V: TRBV30
J: TRBJ2-2
DNA: TGTGCCTGGAGTGGGGGGTGGCTAGCGGGATACACCGGGGAGCTGTTTTTT
CDR3: CAWSGGWLAGYTGELFF

D: -
size: once
V: TRBV30
J: TRBJ1-5
DNA: TGTGCCTGGAGACTCGGTGGGGGTCAGAGCAATCAGCCCCAGCATTTT
CDR3: CAWRLGGGQSNQPQHF

D: TRBD1
size: -
V: TRBV27
J: TRBJ1-2
DNA: TGTGCCAGCAGTAAGGGACAGTTTTACTATGGCTACACCTTC
CDR3: CASSKGQFYYGYTF

D: TRBD1
size: -
V: TRBV7-9
J: TRBJ2-7
DNA: TGTGCCAGCAGCTTAGCCGGGACAGGGGCCCACGAGCAGTACTTC
CDR3: CASSLAGTGAHEQYF

D: -
size: -
V: TRBV28
J: TRBJ2-7
DNA: TGTGCCAGCAGTTCCGGGAGCTACGAGCAGTACTTC
CDR3: CASSSGSYEQYF

D: TRBD2
size: -
V: TRBV27
J: TRBJ2-3
DNA: TGTGCCAGCAGTTTAGTACTAGCGACAGATACGCAGTATTTT
CDR3: CASSLVLATDTQYF

D: -
size: once
V: TRBV19
J: TRBJ2-1
DNA: TGTGCCAGTAGTGTTTTGAATGAGCAGTTCTTC
CDR3: CASSVLNEQFF

D: -
size: -
V: TRBV2
J: TRBJ1-2
DNA: TGTGCCAGCAGATGGGGTCCGGGCTACACCTTC
CDR3: CASRWGPGYTF

D: -
size: once
V: TRBV7-9
J: TRBJ1-2
DNA: TGTGCCAGCAGCTTAGGAAGCCCCCACATCTATGGCTACACCTTC
CDR3: CASSLGSPHIYGYTF

D: -
size: once
V: TRBV20-1
J: TRBJ1-4
DNA: TGCAGTGCTAGCCGCAATGAAAAACTGTTTTTT
CDR3: CSASRNEKLFF